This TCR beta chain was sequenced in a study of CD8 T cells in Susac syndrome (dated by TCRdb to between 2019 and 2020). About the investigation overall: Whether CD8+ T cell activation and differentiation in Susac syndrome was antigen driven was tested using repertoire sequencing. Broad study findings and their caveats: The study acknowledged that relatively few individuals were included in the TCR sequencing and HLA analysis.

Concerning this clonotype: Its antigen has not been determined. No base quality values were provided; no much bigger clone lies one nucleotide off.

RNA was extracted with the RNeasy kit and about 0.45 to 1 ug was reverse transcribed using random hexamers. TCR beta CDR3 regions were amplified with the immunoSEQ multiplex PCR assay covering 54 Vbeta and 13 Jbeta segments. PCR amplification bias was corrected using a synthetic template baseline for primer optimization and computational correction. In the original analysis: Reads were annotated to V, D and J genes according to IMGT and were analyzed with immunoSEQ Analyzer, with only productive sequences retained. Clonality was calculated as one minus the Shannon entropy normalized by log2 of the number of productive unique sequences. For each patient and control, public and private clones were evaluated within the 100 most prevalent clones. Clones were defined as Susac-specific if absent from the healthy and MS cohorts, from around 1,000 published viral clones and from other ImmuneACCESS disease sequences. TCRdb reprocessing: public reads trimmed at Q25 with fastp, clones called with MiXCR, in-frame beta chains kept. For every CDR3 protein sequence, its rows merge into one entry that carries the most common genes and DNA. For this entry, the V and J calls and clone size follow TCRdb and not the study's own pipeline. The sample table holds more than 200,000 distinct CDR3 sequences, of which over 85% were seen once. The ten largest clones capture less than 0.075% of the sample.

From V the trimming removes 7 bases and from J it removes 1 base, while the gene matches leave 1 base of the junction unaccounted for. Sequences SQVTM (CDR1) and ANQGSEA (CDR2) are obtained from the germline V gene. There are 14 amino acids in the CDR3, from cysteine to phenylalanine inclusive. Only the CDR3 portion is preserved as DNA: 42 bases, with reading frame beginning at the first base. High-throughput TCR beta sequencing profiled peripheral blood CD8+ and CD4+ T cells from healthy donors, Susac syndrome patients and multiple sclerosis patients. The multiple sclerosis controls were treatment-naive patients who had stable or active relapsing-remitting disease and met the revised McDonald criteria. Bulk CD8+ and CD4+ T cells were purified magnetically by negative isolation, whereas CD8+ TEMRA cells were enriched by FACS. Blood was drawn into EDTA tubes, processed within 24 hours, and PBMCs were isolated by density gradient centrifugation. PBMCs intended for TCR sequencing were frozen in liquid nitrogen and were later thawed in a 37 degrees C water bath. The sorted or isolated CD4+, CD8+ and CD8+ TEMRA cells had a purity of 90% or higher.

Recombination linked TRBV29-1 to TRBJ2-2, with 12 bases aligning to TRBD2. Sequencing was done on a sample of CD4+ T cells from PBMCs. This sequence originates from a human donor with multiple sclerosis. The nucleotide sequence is TGCAGCGCGGGACTAGCGGGGAACACCGGGGAGCTGTTTTTT. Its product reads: CSAGLAGNTGELFF.